The text below deals with one T cell receptor beta chain. Antigen: not known. Each donor (without exception) was a healthy Caucasian. These data are taken from a study of identical twins. Germline V gives CDR1 KGHSH, CDR2 LQKENI. V trimming: 3 bases; J trimming: 5 bases; junction bases outside the gene matches: 5. CDR3 size: 14 residues. Findings and limits, study-wide: For out-of-frame beta sequences, excess twin sharing was weaker.

MiXCR was run by TCRdb on the 5' RACE reads, yielding one entry per CDR3 protein. The repertoire consists of more than 350,000 distinct CDR3 sequences, with 7% to 9.5% occurring once and the leading ten covering 7.5% to 9.5%. This clonotype was obtained from a woman in her forties or fifties in good health. The material sequenced was naive T cells sorted from blood. This sequence joins TRBV18 and TRBJ2-7; 9 bases match TRBD1. The CDR3 coding sequence is TGTGCCAGCTCACCGACAGGGGGGAGGAACGAGCAGTACTTC. It encodes CASSPTGGRNEQYF. The variable domain in full, completed from reference TRBV18 and TRBJ2-7, reads NAGVMQNPRHLVRRRGQEARLRCSPMKGHSHVYWYRQLPEEGLKFMVYLQKENIIDESGMPKERFSAEFPKEGPSILRIQQVVRGDSAAYFCASSPTGGRNEQYFGPGTRLTVT.